This passage covers 22 T cell receptor beta chains from one sample sequenced in a study of technical replicates of blood from several donors. Assay used: immunoSEQ multiplex PCR; TCRdb lists only in-frame clones, some missing. The sample yields some 13,000 clones, roughly three quarters seen once. The sample comprised PBMCs. These receptors all stem from a human donor in good health.

The chain uses TRBV2 and TRBJ2-2; perhaps TRBD2 as D (5 bases). The germline CDR1 and CDR2 sequences are SNHLY and FYNNEI. Trimming took 6 bases from V and 1 from J, leaving 9 bases between them. There are 14 residues in the CDR3. CDR3 residues: CASRSGMNTGELFF. For the CDR3, the DNA is TGTGCCAGCAGATCCGGGATGAACACCGGGGAGCTGTTTTTT. Supplemented by reference TRBV2 and TRBJ2-2, the full variable domain reads EPEVTQTPSHQVTQMGQEVILRCVPISNHLYFYWYRQILGQKVEFLVSFYNNEISEKSEIFDDQFSVERPDGSNFTLKIRSTKLEDSAMYFCASRSGMNTGELFFGEGSRLTVL.

CDR3: CASLGRGEQFF. The CDR3 bases are TGTGCCAGTTTGGGCCGAGGGGAGCAGTTCTTC. V is TRBV25-1 and J is TRBJ2-1, with a possible D match to TRBD2 (5 bases). Germline V gene sequence: CDR1 MGHDK, CDR2 SYGVNS. The CDR3 spans 11 residues. Between the trimmed V and J ends, which lost 9 bases and 10 bases, there was a span of 13 bases.

The chain employs TRBV11-3 and TRBJ1-5, with a tentative D call TRBD1 (6 bases). The V end lost 6 bases, the J end lost 7 bases, and 19 bases lay between the germline ends. CDR1 and CDR2 (germline): SGHNT, YENEEA. The CDR3 runs 15 residues. In DNA form, the CDR3 reads TGTGCCAGCAGTTCCCTACAGGGCTCGGGGCAGCCCCAGCATTTT. It encodes CASSSLQGSGQPQHF.

The chain is built from TRBV28 and TRBJ1-3, with no clear D. The germline gives CDR1 MDHEN, CDR2 SYDVKM. Trimming pared 7 bases from V and 2 bases from J, leaving 6 bases between. This CDR3 spans 12 amino acids. The CDR3 nucleotides read TGTGCCAGCAAGGGAGCTGGAAACACCATATATTTT. Encoded protein: CASKGAGNTIYF.

This clone was seen only once. The chain employs TRBV14 and TRBJ2-7, with 9 bases lining up with TRBD1. V trimming: 5 bases; J trimming: 5 bases; junction bases outside the gene matches: 7. Germline loops: CDR1 SGHDN, CDR2 FVKESK. The length of the CDR3 is 14 residues. CDR3: CASSSPDRGHEQYF. The CDR3 nucleotides are TGTGCCAGCAGCTCCCCGGACAGGGGTCACGAGCAGTACTTC.

The rearrangement uses TRBV5-1 and TRBJ2-5; D possibly corresponds to TRBD1 (6 bases). Germline V gene data show CDR1 as SGHRS and CDR2 as YFSETQ. Trimming took 4 bases from V and 1 from J, leaving 17 bases between them. The CDR3 is made up of 16 amino acids. CDR3 protein: CASSAPGHPFQETQYF. The CDR3 nucleotides are TGCGCCAGCAGCGCCCCGGGACACCCTTTCCAAGAGACCCAGTACTTC.

The V call is TRBV30, the J call TRBJ1-2; 12 positions match TRBD1. CDR1 is GTSNPN and CDR2 is SVGIG in the germline V gene (reference sequence). V lost 2 bases to trimming and J lost 1 base; unmatched junction nucleotides: 5. The CDR3 is made up of 16 amino acids. CDR3 sequence: CAWSLGQGALNYGYTF. The CDR3, as DNA: TGTGCCTGGAGTTTGGGACAGGGGGCGCTTAACTATGGCTACACCTTC.

The V gene is TRBV6-1, the J gene TRBJ1-5, with 8 bases lining up with TRBD1. Germline V gene sequence: CDR1 MNHNS, CDR2 SASEGT. The trim removed 2 bases at V and 3 bases at J, leaving 3 bases unmatched. The CDR3 is 15 amino acids. CDR3 DNA sequence: TGTGCCAGCAGTGAAACAGGGGGGCACAATCAGCCCCAGCATTTT. It codes for CASSETGGHNQPQHF.

This clone appeared a single time. This chain connects TRBV6-1 to TRBJ2-5; 7 bases fit TRBD1. V trimming: 6 bases; J trimming: 5 bases; junction bases outside the gene matches: 9. CDR1 is MNHNS and CDR2 is SASEGT in the germline V gene. The CDR3 runs to 14 residues. The CDR3 sequence is CASRGTVTMETQYF. The CDR3, as DNA: TGTGCCAGCAGAGGGACAGTAACGATGGAGACCCAGTACTTC.

The rearrangement joins TRBV7-8 to TRBJ2-5, with TRBD1 identical over 9 bases. The CDR3 consists of 15 residues. V lost 5 bases and J lost 5; bases outside the gene matches: 9. The germline V gene encodes CDR1 SGHVS and CDR2 FQNEAQ. The CDR3 sequence is CASSRRQGVRETQYF. The CDR3 nucleotides read TGTGCCAGCAGCCGTCGACAGGGGGTGCGGGAGACCCAGTACTTC.

V gene TRBV5-6 combines with J gene TRBJ2-2; 7 bases line up with TRBD2. CDR1 SGHDT and CDR2 YYEEEE come from the germline V gene. V shed 4 bases, J shed 2 bases, and the junction held 5 bases outside the gene matches. The CDR3 contains 15 residues. The DNA for the CDR3 is TGTGCCAGCAGCCGCGGACTAGGAAACACCGGGGAGCTGTTTTTT. Translating gives CASSRGLGNTGELFF. The whole variable domain, remainder taken from reference TRBV5-6 and TRBJ2-2, is DAGVTQSPTHLIKTRGQQVTLRCSPKSGHDTVSWYQQALGQGPQFIFQYYEEEERQRGNFPDRFSGHQFPNYSSELNVNALLLGDSALYLCASSRGLGNTGELFFGEGSRLTVL.

The CDR3 region has the DNA TGTGCCAGCAGCTTAGCCCAAGGCAGGGGAAACTATGGCTACACCTTC. It specifies CASSLAQGRGNYGYTF. The gene calls are TRBV7-8 and TRBJ1-2; weak D call: TRBD1 (6 bases). The CDR3 spans 16 residues. Trimming removed 0 bases from V and 2 bases from J, with 13 bases in between. Germline V gene sequence: CDR1 SGHVS, CDR2 FQNEAQ. Full variable domain (missing parts from reference TRBV7-8 and TRBJ1-2): GAGVSQSPRYKVAKRGQDVALRCDPISGHVSLFWYQQALGQGPEFLTYFQNEAQLDKSGLPSDRFFAERPEGSVSTLKIQRTQQEDSAVYLCASSLAQGRGNYGYTFGSGTRLTVV.

The chain carries TRBV4-2 and TRBJ1-5; 7 bases match TRBD1. Germline CDR1 and CDR2: LGHNA and YNFKEQ. Unmatched junction bases numbered 6, after V lost 5 bases and J lost 5 bases. This CDR3 contains 14 residues. The CDR3 here is CASSGRQGDQPQHF. CDR3 bases: TGTGCCAGCAGCGGACGACAGGGAGATCAGCCCCAGCATTTT.

The chain links TRBV27 to TRBJ1-5, with D possibly TRBD1 on 6 matching bases. Germline-derived CDR1 and CDR2 are MNHEY and SMNVEV (reference sequence). The CDR3 runs to 14 residues. Trimming stripped 6 bases from V and 6 bases from J, with 15 bases between. The CDR3 DNA sequence: TGTGCCAGCAGGCTACAGGGTGAGGGTCAGCCCCAGCATTTT. Translated: CASRLQGEGQPQHF.

This clone was observed a handful of times. The rearrangement links TRBV9 to TRBJ2-5; 7 bases match TRBD2. The CDR3 has 16 residues. V gave up 0 bases and J gave up 4 bases; unmatched junction bases: 9. CDR1 and CDR2 from the germline V gene are SGDLS and YYNGEE. CDR3 sequence (DNA): TGTGCCAGCAGCGTAGTAGGATCGGGAGGAGGAGAGACCCAGTACTTC. Its protein product is CASSVVGSGGGETQYF.

CDR3 sequence reads: CASSTGTATYEQYF. CDR3 DNA sequence: TGTGCCAGCAGCACCGGGACAGCTACCTACGAGCAGTACTTC. The chain combines TRBV7-9 with TRBJ2-7; 7 positions agree with TRBD1. Germline V gene lookup returns CDR1 SEHNR and CDR2 FQNEAQ (reference sequence). The CDR3 is 14 amino acids. Trimming cost V 5 bases and J 2 bases; bases outside gene matches: 6.

V and J are TRBV7-9 and TRBJ2-1; TRBD1 is a possible D gene (6 bases). This CDR3 is 15 amino acids long. Trimming took 1 base from V and 2 from J, leaving 9 bases between them. Germline CDR1 and CDR2: SEHNR and FQNEAQ (reference sequence). This CDR3 reads CASSLGEGAYNEQFF. In nucleotides, the CDR3 is TGTGCCAGCAGCTTAGGAGAGGGGGCCTACAATGAGCAGTTCTTC.

This chain joins TRBV7-8 and TRBJ2-5; 9 bases agree with TRBD1. This CDR3 contains 14 residues. Germline V gene sequence: CDR1 SGHVS, CDR2 FQNEAQ. The V segment lost 5 bases and the J segment 5 bases; nucleotides outside the gene matches: 6. The CDR3 is CASSTGTGFETQYF. The CDR3 nucleotides read TGTGCCAGCAGCACAGGGACAGGGTTCGAGACCCAGTACTTC.

This chain uses TRBV6-1 with TRBJ2-7; 11 bases fit TRBD2. Trimming took 1 base from V and 1 from J; bases not matched to a gene: 3. This CDR3 spans 16 amino acids. Germline CDR1 and CDR2: MNHNS and SASEGT. The CDR3 coding sequence is TGTGCCAGCAGTGAAGGACTAGCGGGGCAGTCCTACGAGCAGTACTTC. This encodes CASSEGLAGQSYEQYF.

The V call is TRBV19, the J call TRBJ1-1; possibly TRBD1 for D (6 bases). V gave up 5 bases and J gave up 10 bases, with 14 bases separating them. This CDR3 has 12 amino acids. Germline values: CDR1 LNHDA, CDR2 SQIVND (reference sequence). CDR3 region: CASSPTGFRAFF. In DNA, the CDR3 is TGTGCCAGTAGTCCTACAGGGTTCCGAGCTTTCTTT.

This clone was picked up one time. The chain uses TRBV14 and TRBJ2-1, with TRBD2 as a possible D gene (5 bases). V shed 5 bases and J shed 7 bases, with 21 bases lying between them. From germline, CDR1 is SGHDN and CDR2 FVKESK. The CDR3 sequence is 16 residues long. This chain's CDR3 is CASSSLTRLAGNEQFF. Written as DNA, the CDR3 is TGTGCCAGCAGCTCCCTCACTAGATTGGCCGGGAATGAGCAGTTCTTC.

V is TRBV30 and J is TRBJ1-1; 7 bases line up with TRBD1. This CDR3 is built from 12 residues. V lost 0 bases to trimming and J lost 5 bases; unmatched junction nucleotides: 0. CDR1 and CDR2 (germline): GTSNPN, SVGIG (reference sequence). CDR3 region: CAWSVQGTEAFF. Here the CDR3 DNA reads TGTGCCTGGAGTGTACAGGGGACTGAAGCTTTCTTT.